Reported below is one TCR beta chain. Its specificity is unknown. In the naive CD8 group, cells lacked CD45RO and were positively selected for CCR7, so terminally differentiated effector memory CD45RA+ cells were left out. The data belong to a study of shared clonotypes between healthy human individuals. The authors distributed each subset's genomic DNA evenly over several immunoSEQ plates. Per the original data handling: Filtering differed, since immunoSEQ gave only junction sequences and no quality scores. Only in-frame clones appear in the TCRdb table, and some are missing; sequencing was by immunoSEQ multiplex PCR. V and J calls and clone size are copied from that table; D and trimming were computed from the DNA. The profile shows about 600,000 clones, roughly 98% of them singletons. Germline-derived CDR1 and CDR2 are SGHRS and YFSETQ. The V end was cut by 3 bases, the J end by 3 bases, with 16 bases between. The CDR3 spans 15 residues.

Regarding the study as a whole: In having few donors, the study represented limited genetic and exposure-history diversity. Researchers found naive subsets generally carried larger estimated richness than memory subsets.

Specimen: naive CD8+ T cells sorted from blood. This receptor was identified in a man aged 25-40 years in good health. V gene TRBV5-1 combines with J gene TRBJ2-7; either TRBD1 or TRBD2 may fit D (5 bases each). DNA for the CDR3: TGCGCCAGCAGCTCACTGCCGGGACGGAGCTACGAGCAGTACTTC. Translated: CASSSLPGRSYEQYF.